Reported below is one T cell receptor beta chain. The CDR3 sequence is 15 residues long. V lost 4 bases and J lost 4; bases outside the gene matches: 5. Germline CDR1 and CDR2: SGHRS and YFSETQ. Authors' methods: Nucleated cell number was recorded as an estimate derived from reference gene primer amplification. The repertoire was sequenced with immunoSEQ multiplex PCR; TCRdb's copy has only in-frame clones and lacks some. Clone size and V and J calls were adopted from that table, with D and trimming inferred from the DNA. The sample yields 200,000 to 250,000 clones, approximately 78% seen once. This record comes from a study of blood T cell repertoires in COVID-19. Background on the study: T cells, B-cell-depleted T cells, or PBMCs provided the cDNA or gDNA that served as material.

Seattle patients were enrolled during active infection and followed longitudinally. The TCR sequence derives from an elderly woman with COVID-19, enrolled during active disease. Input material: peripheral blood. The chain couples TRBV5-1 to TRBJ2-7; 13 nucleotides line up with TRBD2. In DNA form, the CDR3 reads TGCGCCAGCAGCGGGAGGACTAGCGGGGGTTACGAGCAGTACTTC. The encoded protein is CASSGRTSGGYEQYF.